This TCR beta chain was retrieved from a study of blood T cell repertoires in COVID-19. Across the whole study: The United States, Italy and Spain supplied acute and convalescent COVID-19 samples.

In the original processing: Amplified reference gene primers provided the basis for estimating nucleated cell counts. The protocol was immunoSEQ multiplex PCR, while the TCRdb copy is restricted to in-frame clones and leaves out a portion. The V and J calls and clone size are taken from that table; D and trimming were inferred from the DNA. Of around 300,000 clones in the sample, approximately 88% are singletons; the top ten hold approximately 1%. Participants were aged 18 to 89 years, lived in around 25 US areas, and enrolled virtually. Sequenced: PBMCs or T cells enriched from blood (not recorded which). The TCR was taken from a woman in her thirties who had recovered from COVID-19.

The CDR3 spells CASSESWGPEQFF. In nucleotides, the CDR3 is TGCGCCAGCAGTGAGTCGTGGGGGCCAGAGCAGTTCTTC. The gene calls are TRBV10-2 and TRBJ2-1; D possibly corresponds to TRBD1 (6 bases). V was trimmed by 0 bases and J by 10 bases, leaving 10 bases between them. CDR3 length: 13 residues. Germline V gives CDR1 WSHSY, CDR2 SAAADI.